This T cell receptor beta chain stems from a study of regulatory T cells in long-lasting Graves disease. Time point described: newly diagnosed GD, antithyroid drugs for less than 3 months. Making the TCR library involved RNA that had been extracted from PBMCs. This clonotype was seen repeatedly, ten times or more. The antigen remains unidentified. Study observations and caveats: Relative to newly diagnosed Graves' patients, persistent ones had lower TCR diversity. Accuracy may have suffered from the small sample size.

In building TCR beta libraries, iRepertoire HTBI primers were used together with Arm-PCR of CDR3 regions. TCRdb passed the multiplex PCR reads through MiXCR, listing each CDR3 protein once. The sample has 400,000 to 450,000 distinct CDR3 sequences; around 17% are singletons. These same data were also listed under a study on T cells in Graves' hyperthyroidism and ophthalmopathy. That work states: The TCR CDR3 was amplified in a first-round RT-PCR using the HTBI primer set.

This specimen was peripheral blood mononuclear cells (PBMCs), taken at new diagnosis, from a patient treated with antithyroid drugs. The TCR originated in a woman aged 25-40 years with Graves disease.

The DNA of the CDR3 is TGTGCCAGCAGGGGGGGGACAGGTGAAATCTACAATGAGCAGTTCTTC. This translates into CASRGGTGEIYNEQFF. The chain couples TRBV6-1 to TRBJ2-1; possibly TRBD1 for D (8 bases). Trimming cost V 6 bases and J 3 bases, with 18 bases left between them. Germline V gene data show CDR1 as MNHNS and CDR2 as SASEGT. The CDR3 is 16 residues long.